One and the same sample provided the 29 T cell receptor beta chains below, sequenced in a study of chemoradiotherapy in HPV16-positive cancers. Data came from immunoSEQ multiplex PCR; TCRdb stores just in-frame clones and leaves some out. The table records roughly 32,000 clones, nearly 90% of them present only once. The sequencing used blood, collected from a patient who underwent chemoradiotherapy. Receptors were obtained from a human donor with HPV-associated anogenital cancer.

Regarding this clone: Additional DNA sequences in this sample encode the identical CDR3. This chain connects TRBV9 to TRBJ2-1; either TRBD1 or TRBD2 may fit D (6 bases each). CDR1 SGDLS and CDR2 YYNGEE come from the germline V gene. The CDR3 has 14 amino acids. The V end lost 2 bases, the J end lost 7 bases, and 13 bases lay between the germline ends. The CDR3 DNA sequence: TGTGCCAGCAGCGTCGACCGGGGGCGGAATGAGCAGTTCTTC. It specifies CASSVDRGRNEQFF.

The gene calls are TRBV7-9 and TRBJ2-5; 11 bases match TRBD1. The CDR3 totals 15 residues. J was trimmed by 4 bases and V by 5 bases; bases with no gene match: 6. Germline CDR1 is SEHNR and CDR2 is FQNEAQ (reference sequence). The CDR3 DNA is TGTGCCAGCAGCCAGGGGACAGGGGGATCAGAGACCCAGTACTTC. Its protein product is CASSQGTGGSETQYF.

The rearrangement links TRBV30 to TRBJ1-5; 7 positions agree with TRBD1. Losses at the gene ends were 3 bases for V and 6 bases for J; bases not matched to a gene: 5. The CDR3 has 13 amino acids. From germline, CDR1 is GTSNPN and CDR2 SVGIG (reference sequence). CDR3 coding DNA: TGTGCCTGGAGCAGACAGGGTAGTCAGCCCCAGCATTTT. Translated: CAWSRQGSQPQHF.

As DNA, the CDR3 is TGTGCCAGCAGCCAAGACGGGGTAGCGAACACTGAAGCTTTCTTT. Translated: CASSQDGVANTEAFF. The chain combines TRBV11-2 with TRBJ1-1; the D is unclear. Germline assignment: CDR1 SGHAT and CDR2 FQNNGV. The V and J ends lost 5 bases and 1 base respectively, with 14 bases between them. The CDR3 is 15 residues long.

The genes are TRBV27 and TRBJ1-1; 8 bases align to TRBD1. The CDR3 runs 14 residues. The germline V gene has CDR1 MNHEY and CDR2 SMNVEV (reference sequence). The J segment lost 5 bases and the V segment lost 6 bases, leaving 8 bases of the junction unmatched. The CDR3 reads CASRLRGRGTEAFF. The CDR3 region has the DNA TGTGCCAGCAGGCTCAGGGGGCGCGGGACTGAAGCTTTCTTT.

This chain links TRBV5-1 with TRBJ2-1; TRBD1 agrees at 9 bases. Per the germline V gene, CDR1 is SGHRS and CDR2 is YFSETQ. This CDR3 is built from 15 residues. Trimming cost V 0 bases and J 7 bases; bases outside gene matches: 5. The DNA for the CDR3 is TGCGCCAGCAGCTTGGTCACCGGACAGGGGAATGAGCAGTTCTTC. Amino acid sequence: CASSLVTGQGNEQFF.

The chain has TRBV6-5 and TRBJ1-4; 7 bases align to TRBD1. Trimming at V came to 6 bases and at J to 8 bases, leaving 6 bases not matched to a gene. The CDR3 is 13 residues long. Germline V gives CDR1 MNHEY, CDR2 SVGAGI. In DNA, the CDR3 is TGTGCCAGCAGCTACAGGGGAGAAGAAAAACTGTTTTTT. Encoded protein: CASSYRGEEKLFF.

In its sample, this clone was seen once. The chain couples TRBV14 to TRBJ1-2; D unresolved. Trimming took off 1 base at V and 8 bases at J, with 8 bases between the two ends. This CDR3 has 12 amino acids. Germline V CDR1 and CDR2: SGHDN, FVKESK. CDR3 DNA sequence: TGTGCCAGCAGCCAAGGGCTGAACGGCTACACCTTC. Translating it yields CASSQGLNGYTF.

This chain connects TRBV5-1 to TRBJ2-3, with D uncertain. CDR1 is SGHRS and CDR2 is YFSETQ in the germline V gene. This CDR3 has 15 amino acids. V lost 0 bases and J lost 1, with 9 bases in between. This CDR3 reads CASSLAGIRTDTQYF. As DNA, the CDR3 is TGCGCCAGCAGCTTGGCCGGCATCCGCACAGATACGCAGTATTTT.

The chain joins TRBV5-1 to TRBJ1-4; 9 nucleotides agree with TRBD1. Germline values: CDR1 SGHRS, CDR2 YFSETQ. There are 14 residues in the CDR3. The V segment lost 1 base and the J segment 6 bases; nucleotides outside the gene matches: 1. CDR3 DNA: TGCGCCAGCAGCTTGTGGACAGGGGATGAAAAACTGTTTTTT. Protein sequence: CASSLWTGDEKLFF.

The chain carries TRBV14 and TRBJ1-2, with 9 nucleotides matching TRBD1. The CDR3 consists of 17 residues. The junction had 9 bases not matched to a gene; V was cut back by 4 bases and J by 0 bases. Germline assignment: CDR1 SGHDN and CDR2 FVKESK. The CDR3 protein is CASSPRTGAEANYGYTF. The CDR3 DNA follows: TGTGCCAGCAGCCCCCGGACAGGGGCGGAAGCTAACTATGGCTACACCTTC.

Notes on this clone: Additional DNA sequences in this sample encode the identical CDR3. This chain connects TRBV7-9 to TRBJ2-1, with 9 bases that match TRBD2. V dropped 5 bases and J dropped 1; count of bases not matched to a gene: 3. This CDR3 is 15 amino acids long. Per germline, CDR1 SEHNR and CDR2 FQNEAQ (reference sequence). CDR3 sequence: CASSPSGRSYNEQFF. The CDR3 DNA follows: TGTGCCAGCAGCCCAAGCGGGAGGTCCTACAATGAGCAGTTCTTC.

The CDR3 spells CASSLPQGGFDYGYTF. CDR3 DNA sequence: TGTGCCAGCAGCTTGCCCCAGGGGGGGTTCGACTATGGCTACACCTTC. This chain connects TRBV5-6 to TRBJ1-2; 7 bases line up with TRBD1. CDR3 length: 16 residues. V was pared by 1 base and J by 3 bases, with 9 bases of the junction left unmatched. CDR1 and CDR2 (germline): SGHDT, YYEEEE.

The J gene is TRBJ1-4, the V gene TRBV5-6, with D perhaps matching TRBD1 (5 bases). Germline CDR1 reads SGHDT; CDR2 reads YYEEEE. The germline V and J ends were trimmed by 2 bases and 5 bases, with 10 bases remaining between them. This CDR3 contains 14 residues. The CDR3 DNA sequence: TGTGCCAGCAGCTTCGAGGGGCTAAATGAAAAACTGTTTTTT. It is translated as CASSFEGLNEKLFF. Full variable domain (rest looked up from reference TRBV5-6 and TRBJ1-4): DAGVTQSPTHLIKTRGQQVTLRCSPKSGHDTVSWYQQALGQGPQFIFQYYEEEERQRGNFPDRFSGHQFPNYSSELNVNALLLGDSALYLCASSFEGLNEKLFFGSGTQLSVL.

The CDR3 sequence is CASSASTANYGYTF. The CDR3, as DNA: TGTGCCAGCAGCGCCTCGACAGCTAACTATGGCTACACCTTC. The rearrangement uses TRBV9 and TRBJ1-2, with D maybe TRBD1 (5 bases). This CDR3 is built from 14 residues. V was clipped by 3 bases and J by 0 bases, with 9 bases between them. Germline-derived CDR1 and CDR2 are SGDLS and YYNGEE.

The rearrangement uses TRBV6-4 and TRBJ2-1; D is undetermined. The CDR3 is 13 residues long. V was trimmed by 6 bases and J by 5 bases, leaving 11 bases between them. CDR1 and CDR2 (germline): MRHNA, SNTAGT. The CDR3 DNA sequence: TGTGCCAGCAGCGACCGTGACAACAATGAGCAGTTCTTC. This codes for CASSDRDNNEQFF.

A few counts support this clone. The J gene is TRBJ1-5, the V gene TRBV19; D is undetermined. Germline V gene lookup returns CDR1 LNHDA and CDR2 SQIVND (reference sequence). Trimming left V 0 bases short and J 3 bases short, with 9 bases between. The CDR3 has 15 amino acids. CDR3 amino acids: CASSIDPSHNQPQHF. The CDR3 bases are TGTGCCAGTAGTATAGATCCCAGCCACAATCAGCCCCAGCATTTT.

V is TRBV30 and J is TRBJ1-3; 7 nucleotides line up with TRBD1. The CDR3 extends over 14 amino acids. V gave up 1 base and J gave up 0 bases; unmatched junction bases: 0. CDR1 is GTSNPN, CDR2 SVGIG, per germline (reference sequence). The CDR3 region is CAWSGQGSGNTIYF. CDR3 sequence (DNA): TGTGCCTGGAGTGGACAGGGCTCTGGAAACACCATATATTTT.

The V call is TRBV7-2, the J call TRBJ2-2, with D perhaps matching TRBD1 (6 bases). Germline values: CDR1 SGHTA, CDR2 FQGNSA. The V gene lost 2 bases and the J gene lost 4 bases, with 11 bases spanning the gap. The CDR3 sequence is 15 residues long. Here the CDR3 DNA reads TGTGCCAGCAGCTTAAAACAGGGCAGCACCGGGGAGCTGTTTTTT. This translates into CASSLKQGSTGELFF. Full variable domain (remainder filled in from reference TRBV7-2 and TRBJ2-2): GAGVSQSPSNKVTEKGKDVELRCDPISGHTALYWYRQSLGQGLEFLIYFQGNSAPDKSGLPSDRFSAERTGGSVSTLTIQRTQQEDSAVYLCASSLKQGSTGELFFGEGSRLTVL.

Regarding this clone: The junction departs from the called germline gene at one end, perhaps through a read error. This sequence joins TRBV5-1 and TRBJ2-7, with 12 bases that match TRBD2. Germline CDR1 and CDR2: SGHRS and YFSETQ. The CDR3 spans 14 residues. The CDR3 region is CASSLEASGRATLF. CDR3 coding DNA: TGCGCCAGCAGCTTGGAGGCTAGCGGGAGGGCCACACTCTTC.

The gene calls are TRBV4-2 and TRBJ2-3; TRBD2 matches at 8 bases. CDR1 is LGHNA, CDR2 YNFKEQ, per germline. V lost 0 bases and J lost 3; bases outside the gene matches: 8. CDR3 length: 17 amino acids. The CDR3 protein is CASSQDSVSGATDTQYF. CDR3 nucleotides: TGTGCCAGCAGCCAAGATTCAGTTAGCGGGGCAACAGATACGCAGTATTTT.

The chain recombines TRBV5-6 with TRBJ2-1; possibly TRBD2 for D (6 bases). The CDR3 runs to 16 residues. The V and J ends lost 4 bases and 7 bases respectively, with 21 bases between them. Germline V gene sequence: CDR1 SGHDT, CDR2 YYEEEE. CDR3 sequence (DNA): TGTGCCAGCAGCCCCAGATGGGGAGGCCGCGGAAATGAGCAGTTCTTC. This codes for CASSPRWGGRGNEQFF.

This chain joins TRBV30 and TRBJ2-7; 10 bases match TRBD1. The CDR3 runs to 15 residues. V gave up 3 bases and J gave up 4 bases; unmatched junction bases: 9. Per germline, CDR1 GTSNPN and CDR2 SVGIG (reference sequence). CDR3 in DNA: TGTGCCTGGAGGGTTGGACAGGGGGGGTATTACGAGCAGTACTTC. This sequence encodes CAWRVGQGGYYEQYF.

V usage is TRBV4-1 and J usage is TRBJ2-1; D may be TRBD2 (5 bases). V lost 0 bases to trimming and J lost 0 bases, with 15 bases between them. The germline V gene has CDR1 MGHRA and CDR2 YSYEKL. This CDR3 has 18 amino acids. The CDR3 is CASSQDLVAPSSYNEQFF. The CDR3, as DNA: TGCGCCAGCAGCCAAGATTTAGTAGCGCCCAGCTCCTACAATGAGCAGTTCTTC.

The chain carries TRBV20-1 and TRBJ2-7; D remains unclear. The V gene lost 1 base and the J gene lost 3 bases, with 4 bases spanning the gap. CDR3 size: 11 residues. Per the germline V gene, CDR1 is DFQATT and CDR2 is SNEGSKA (reference sequence). CDR3 in amino acids: CSARVGYEQYF. For the CDR3, the DNA is TGCAGTGCTAGAGTCGGCTACGAGCAGTACTTC.

The genes are TRBV27 and TRBJ2-7, with D unresolved. V shed 3 bases and J shed 0 bases, with 6 bases lying between them. The CDR3 totals 13 residues. The germline gives CDR1 MNHEY, CDR2 SMNVEV (reference sequence). The CDR3 nucleotides are TGTGCCAGCAGTTTGAGACACTCCTACGAGCAGTACTTC. Translated, it gives CASSLRHSYEQYF.

This sequence joins TRBV23-1 and TRBJ1-1; D remains unclear. TRBV23-1 counts as an open reading frame of uncertain function. Trimming took off 4 bases at V and 2 bases at J, with 5 bases between the two ends. The CDR3 spans 12 residues. Here the CDR3 reads CASSPLNTEAFF. CDR3 DNA sequence: TGCGCCAGCAGTCCACTCAACACTGAAGCTTTCTTT.

The chain carries TRBV9 and TRBJ2-3; D is unresolved. The V gene's germline CDR1 is SGDLS and CDR2 YYNGEE. The CDR3 is made up of 15 amino acids. V lost 0 bases, J lost 1 base, and 9 bases lay in between. CDR3 sequence (DNA): TGTGCCAGCAGCGTAGCTCTGGTGGGCACAGATACGCAGTATTTT. Protein: CASSVALVGTDTQYF. Combining the CDR3 with reference TRBV9 and TRBJ2-3 gives the whole variable domain DSGVTQTPKHLITATGQRVTLRCSPRSGDLSVYWYQQSLDQGLQFLIQYYNGEERAKGNILERFSAQQFPDLHSELNLSSLELGDSALYFCASSVALVGTDTQYFGPGTRLTVL.

In this sample, this clone is medium-sized. The chain has TRBV18 and TRBJ1-1; no clear D. V lost 3 bases and J lost 0, with 2 bases in between. The CDR3 sequence is 12 residues long. Per germline, CDR1 KGHSH and CDR2 LQKENI. The CDR3 DNA sequence: TGTGCCAGCTCACCGATGAACACTGAAGCTTTCTTT. Translating it yields CASSPMNTEAFF.